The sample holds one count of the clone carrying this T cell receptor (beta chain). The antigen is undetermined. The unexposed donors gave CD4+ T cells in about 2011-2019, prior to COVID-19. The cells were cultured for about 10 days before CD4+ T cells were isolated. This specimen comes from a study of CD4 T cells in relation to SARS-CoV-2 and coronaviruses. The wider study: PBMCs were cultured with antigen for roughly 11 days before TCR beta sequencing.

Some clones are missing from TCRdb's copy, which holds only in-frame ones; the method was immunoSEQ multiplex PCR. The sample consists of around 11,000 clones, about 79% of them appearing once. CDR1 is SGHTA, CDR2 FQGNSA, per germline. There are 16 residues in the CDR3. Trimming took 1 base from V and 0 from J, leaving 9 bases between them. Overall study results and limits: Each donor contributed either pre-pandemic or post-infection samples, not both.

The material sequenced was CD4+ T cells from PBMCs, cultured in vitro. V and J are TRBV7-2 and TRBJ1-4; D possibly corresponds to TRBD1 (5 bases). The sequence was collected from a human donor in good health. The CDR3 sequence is CASSLEGAATNEKLFF. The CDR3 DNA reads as TGTGCCAGCAGCTTAGAAGGGGCTGCAACTAATGAAAAACTGTTTTTT.